This TCR beta chain is from a study of control samples from healthy donors and cancer patients. The method was immunoSEQ multiplex PCR; TCRdb's version includes in-frame clones alone and lacks a portion of them. The sample includes 40,000 to 50,000 clones, around 94% of them seen just once. Per germline, CDR1 SGHRS and CDR2 YFSETQ. This CDR3 has 14 residues. Trimming at V came to 8 bases and at J to 2 bases, leaving 6 bases not matched to a gene. The chain has TRBV5-1 and TRBJ2-3; 9 nucleotides line up with TRBD1. This receptor was taken from a man between 60 and 70 years old in good health. Sequenced input: blood. CDR3 loop: CASTGGSNTDTQYF. The DNA for the CDR3 is TGCGCCAGTACAGGGGGCTCCAACACAGATACGCAGTATTTT.